This T cell receptor (beta chain) was identified in a study of T cell repertoires in aging, cancer and after chemotherapy. Overall study context: Six age groups, ranging from 30 or younger to 70 or older, included the donors. Glioblastoma patients receiving temozolomide-based therapy gave paired samples before and after chemotherapy.

TRB rearrangements spanning V, D and J were amplified using mixed TRB-A/B primers. TCRdb re-derived calls from the multiplex PCR reads in MiXCR, one entry per CDR3 protein. The data hold 2,500 to 3,500 distinct CDR3 sequences, with 30% to 40% observed a single time. General observations from the study: Age-matched healthy donors had significantly more diverse, less clonal blood TCR repertoires than untreated cancer patients.

Germline assignment: CDR1 GTSNPN and CDR2 SVGIG (reference sequence). This CDR3 is built from 14 residues. In this sample, this clonotype turned up a few times. Its antigen is as yet unknown. TCR beta rearrangements were amplified from peripheral blood genomic DNA. The sequence derives from a human donor with a solid tumor. The sequenced sample consisted of blood. The chain joins TRBV30 to TRBJ2-1, with 7 positions matching TRBD2. CDR3 amino acids: CAGGNGGSLNEQFF. As DNA, the CDR3 is TGTGCGGGGGGGAACGGGGGGTCCCTCAATGAGCAGTTCTTC.